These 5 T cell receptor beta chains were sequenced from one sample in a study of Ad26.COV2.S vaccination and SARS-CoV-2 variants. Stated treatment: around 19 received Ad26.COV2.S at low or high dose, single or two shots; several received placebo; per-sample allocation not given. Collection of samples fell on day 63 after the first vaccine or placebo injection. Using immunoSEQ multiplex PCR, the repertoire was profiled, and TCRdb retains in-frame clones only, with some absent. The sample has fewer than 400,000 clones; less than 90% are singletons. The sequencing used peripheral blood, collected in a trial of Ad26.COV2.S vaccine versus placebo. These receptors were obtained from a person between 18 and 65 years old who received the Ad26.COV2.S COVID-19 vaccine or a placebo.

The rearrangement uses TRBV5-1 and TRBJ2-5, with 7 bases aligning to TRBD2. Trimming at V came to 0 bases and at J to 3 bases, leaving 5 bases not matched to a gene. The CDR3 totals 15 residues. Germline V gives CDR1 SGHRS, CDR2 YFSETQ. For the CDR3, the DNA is TGCGCCAGCAGCTTGGGGTCTAGCGGTGAAGAGACCCAGTACTTC. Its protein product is CASSLGSSGEETQYF.

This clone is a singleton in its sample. The CDR3 DNA follows: TGTGCCAGCAGTTACTTGGGGTCAGGGCGGTACACCTTC. Amino acids: CASSYLGSGRYTF. The gene calls are TRBV6-5 and TRBJ1-2; tentative D call: TRBD1 (5 bases). Looked up from germline, CDR1 is MNHEY and CDR2 is SVGAGI. V lost 1 base and J lost 11, with 14 bases in between. There are 13 residues in the CDR3.

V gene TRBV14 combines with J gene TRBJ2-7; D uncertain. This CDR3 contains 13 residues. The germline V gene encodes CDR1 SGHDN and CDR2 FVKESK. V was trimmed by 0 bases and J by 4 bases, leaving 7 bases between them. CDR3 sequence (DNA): TGTGCCAGCAGCCAAGATTGGCCTTACGAGCAGTACTTC. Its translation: CASSQDWPYEQYF.

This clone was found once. The CDR3 DNA sequence: TGTGCCAGTAGCAACAACCGGGGTTCACCCCTCCACTTT. Translation gives CASSNNRGSPLHF. The V and J genes are TRBV19 and TRBJ1-6; D remains ambiguous. The germline CDR1 and CDR2 sequences are LNHDA and SQIVND (reference sequence). The CDR3 has 13 amino acids. With 6 bases removed from V and 9 bases from J, the gap between germline ends came to 12 bases.

The CDR3 loop is CASSPGQSLGKLFF. The CDR3 DNA reads as TGTGCCAGCAGCCCAGGCCAGTCTCTGGGAAAACTGTTTTTT. The J gene is TRBJ1-4, the V gene TRBV7-9, with D unclear. Germline V gene lookup returns CDR1 SEHNR and CDR2 FQNEAQ (reference sequence). CDR3 length: 14 amino acids. Between the trimmed V and J ends, which lost 5 bases and 10 bases, there was a span of 17 bases.